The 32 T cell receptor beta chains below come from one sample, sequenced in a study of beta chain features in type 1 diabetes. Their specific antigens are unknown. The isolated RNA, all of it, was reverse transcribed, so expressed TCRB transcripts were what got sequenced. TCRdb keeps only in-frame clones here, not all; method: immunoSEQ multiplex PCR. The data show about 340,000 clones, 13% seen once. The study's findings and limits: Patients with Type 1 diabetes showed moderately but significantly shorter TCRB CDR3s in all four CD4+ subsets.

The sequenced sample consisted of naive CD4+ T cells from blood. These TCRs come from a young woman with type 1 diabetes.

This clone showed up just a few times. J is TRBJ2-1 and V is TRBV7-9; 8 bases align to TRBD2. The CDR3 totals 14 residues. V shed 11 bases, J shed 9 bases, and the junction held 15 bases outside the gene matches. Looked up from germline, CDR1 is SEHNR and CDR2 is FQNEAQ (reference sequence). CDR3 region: CASGREIGNGEQFF. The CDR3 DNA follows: TGTGCCTCCGGGAGGGAGATCGGCAATGGTGAGCAGTTCTTC.

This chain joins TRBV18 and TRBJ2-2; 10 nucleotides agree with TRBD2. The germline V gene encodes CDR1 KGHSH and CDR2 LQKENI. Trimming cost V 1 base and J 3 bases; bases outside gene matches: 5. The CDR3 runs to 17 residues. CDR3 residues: CASSPLAGGPHTGELFF. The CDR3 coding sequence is TGTGCCAGCTCACCACTAGCGGGAGGCCCCCACACCGGGGAGCTGTTTTTT.

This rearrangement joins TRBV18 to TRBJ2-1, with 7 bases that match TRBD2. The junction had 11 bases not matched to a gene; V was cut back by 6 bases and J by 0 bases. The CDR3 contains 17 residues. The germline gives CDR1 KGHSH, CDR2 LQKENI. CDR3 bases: TGTGCCAGCTCGACCGTGAGCGGGAAGAGCTCCTACAATGAGCAGTTCTTC. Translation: CASSTVSGKSSYNEQFF.

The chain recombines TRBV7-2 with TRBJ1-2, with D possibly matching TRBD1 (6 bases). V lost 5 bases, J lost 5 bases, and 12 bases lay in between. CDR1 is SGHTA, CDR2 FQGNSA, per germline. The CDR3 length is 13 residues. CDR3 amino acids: CASSQGYLYGYTF. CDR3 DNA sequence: TGTGCCAGCAGCCAGGGGTACCTTTATGGCTACACCTTC.

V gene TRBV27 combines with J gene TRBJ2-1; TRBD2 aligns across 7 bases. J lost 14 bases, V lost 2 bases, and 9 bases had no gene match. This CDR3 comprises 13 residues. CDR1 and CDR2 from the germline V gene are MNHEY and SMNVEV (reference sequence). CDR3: CASSLPGRSREFF. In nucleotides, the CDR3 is TGTGCCAGCAGTTTACCCGGGAGGTCCCGGGAGTTCTTC.

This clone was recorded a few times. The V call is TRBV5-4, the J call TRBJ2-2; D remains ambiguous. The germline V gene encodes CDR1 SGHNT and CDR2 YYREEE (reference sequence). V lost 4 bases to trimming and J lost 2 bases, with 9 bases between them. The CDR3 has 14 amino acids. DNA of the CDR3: TGTGCCAGCAGCCCCGGTCCAAACACCGGGGAGCTGTTTTTT. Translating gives CASSPGPNTGELFF.

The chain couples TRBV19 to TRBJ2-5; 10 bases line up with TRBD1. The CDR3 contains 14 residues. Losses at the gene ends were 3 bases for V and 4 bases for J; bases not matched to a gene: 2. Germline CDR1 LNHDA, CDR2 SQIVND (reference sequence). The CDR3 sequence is CASSMGDRGETQYF. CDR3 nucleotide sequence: TGTGCCAGTAGTATGGGGGACAGGGGAGAGACCCAGTACTTC. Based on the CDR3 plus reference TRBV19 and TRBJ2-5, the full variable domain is DGGITQSPKYLFRKEGQNVTLSCEQNLNHDAMYWYRQDPGQGLRLIYYSQIVNDFQKGDIAEGYSVSREKKESFPLTVTSAQKNPTAFYLCASSMGDRGETQYFGPGTRLLVL.

The CDR3 region has the DNA TGTGCCAGCAGCTCCCTAGTGAGTGGCAACTACAATGAGCAGTTCTTC. It specifies CASSSLVSGNYNEQFF. V is TRBV7-3 and J is TRBJ2-1; D not resolved. The CDR3 has 16 residues. V was trimmed by 4 bases and J by 3 bases, leaving 16 bases between them. Germline CDR1 is SGHTA and CDR2 is FQGTGA.

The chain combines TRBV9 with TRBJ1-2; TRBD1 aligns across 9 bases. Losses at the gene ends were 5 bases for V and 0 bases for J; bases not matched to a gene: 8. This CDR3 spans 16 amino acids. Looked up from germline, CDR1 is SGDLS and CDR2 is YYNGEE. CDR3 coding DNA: TGTGCCAGCAGTACCGGACAGGGGCCAACTAACTATGGCTACACCTTC. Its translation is CASSTGQGPTNYGYTF.

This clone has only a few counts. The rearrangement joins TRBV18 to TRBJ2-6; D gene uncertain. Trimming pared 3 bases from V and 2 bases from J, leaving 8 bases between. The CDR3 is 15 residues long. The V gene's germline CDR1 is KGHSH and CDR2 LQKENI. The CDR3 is CASSPSQTGANVLTF. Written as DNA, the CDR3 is TGTGCCAGCTCACCGTCGCAGACTGGGGCCAACGTCCTGACTTTC.

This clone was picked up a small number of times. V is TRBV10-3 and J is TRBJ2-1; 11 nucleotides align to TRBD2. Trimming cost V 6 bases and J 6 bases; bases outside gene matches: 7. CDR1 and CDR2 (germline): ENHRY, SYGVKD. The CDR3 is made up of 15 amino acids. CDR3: CAIRAPGLAANEQFF. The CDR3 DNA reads TGTGCCATCAGAGCTCCGGGACTAGCGGCCAATGAGCAGTTCTTC.

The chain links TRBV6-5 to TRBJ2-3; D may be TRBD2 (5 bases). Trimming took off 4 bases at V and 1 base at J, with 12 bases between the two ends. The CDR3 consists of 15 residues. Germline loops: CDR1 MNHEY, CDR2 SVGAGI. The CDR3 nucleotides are TGTGCCAGCAGTTCCGGAGGAGTCGGCACAGATACGCAGTATTTT. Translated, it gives CASSSGGVGTDTQYF.

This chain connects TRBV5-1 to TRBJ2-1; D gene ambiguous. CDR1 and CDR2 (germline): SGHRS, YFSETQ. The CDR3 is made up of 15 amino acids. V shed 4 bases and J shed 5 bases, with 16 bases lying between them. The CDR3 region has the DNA TGCGCCAGCAGCCTGGAGTCTAGTTCAGACAATGAGCAGTTCTTC. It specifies CASSLESSSDNEQFF.

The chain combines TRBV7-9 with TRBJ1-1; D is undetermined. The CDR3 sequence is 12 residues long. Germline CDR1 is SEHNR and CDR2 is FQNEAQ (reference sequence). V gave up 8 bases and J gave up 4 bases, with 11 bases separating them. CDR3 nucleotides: TGTGCCAGCTCAAAAGGGAGCACTGAAGCTTTCTTT. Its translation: CASSKGSTEAFF.

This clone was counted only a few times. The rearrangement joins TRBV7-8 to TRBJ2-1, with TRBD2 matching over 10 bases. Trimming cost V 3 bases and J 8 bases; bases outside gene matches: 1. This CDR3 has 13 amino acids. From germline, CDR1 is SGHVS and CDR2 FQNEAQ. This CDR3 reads CASSFLAGDEQFF. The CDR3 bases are TGTGCCAGCAGCTTTCTAGCGGGAGATGAGCAGTTCTTC.

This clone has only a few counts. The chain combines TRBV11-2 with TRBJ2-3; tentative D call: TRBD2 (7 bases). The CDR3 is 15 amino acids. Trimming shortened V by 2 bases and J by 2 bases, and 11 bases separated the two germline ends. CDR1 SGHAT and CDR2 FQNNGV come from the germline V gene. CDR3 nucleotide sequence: TGTGCCAGCAGCTTAAGGGGGGGCCCCACAGATACGCAGTATTTT. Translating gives CASSLRGGPTDTQYF.

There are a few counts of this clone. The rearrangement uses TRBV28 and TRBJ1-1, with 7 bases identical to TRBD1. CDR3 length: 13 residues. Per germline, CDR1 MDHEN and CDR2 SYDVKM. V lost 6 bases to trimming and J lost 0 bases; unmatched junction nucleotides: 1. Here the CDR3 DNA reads TGTGCCAGCAGGAGGGGGCTGAACACTGAAGCTTTCTTT. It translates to CASRRGLNTEAFF.

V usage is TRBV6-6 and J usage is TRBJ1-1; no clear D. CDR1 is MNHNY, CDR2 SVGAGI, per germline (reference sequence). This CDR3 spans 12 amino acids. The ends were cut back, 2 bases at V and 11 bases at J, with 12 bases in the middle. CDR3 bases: TGTGCCAGCAGTTACGCCCTCTCGGGGGCTTTCTTT. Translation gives CASSYALSGAFF.

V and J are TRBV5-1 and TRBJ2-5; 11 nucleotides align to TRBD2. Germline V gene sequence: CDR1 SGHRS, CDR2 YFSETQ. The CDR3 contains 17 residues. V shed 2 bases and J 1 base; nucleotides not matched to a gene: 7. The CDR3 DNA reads TGCGCCAGCAGCTTACAGACTAGCGGGATTTCCCAAGAGACCCAGTACTTC. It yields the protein CASSLQTSGISQETQYF.

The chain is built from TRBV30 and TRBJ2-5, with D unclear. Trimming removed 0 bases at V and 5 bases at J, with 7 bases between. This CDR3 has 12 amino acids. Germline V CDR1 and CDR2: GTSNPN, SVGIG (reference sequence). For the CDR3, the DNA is TGTGCCTGGAGTGTACGGTGGGAGACCCAGTACTTC. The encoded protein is CAWSVRWETQYF. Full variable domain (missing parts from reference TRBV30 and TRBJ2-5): SQTIHQWPATLVQPVGSPLSLECTVEGTSNPNLYWYRQAAGRGLQLLFYSVGIGQISSEVPQNLSASRPQDRQFILSSKKLLLSDSGFYLCAWSVRWETQYFGPGTRLLVL.

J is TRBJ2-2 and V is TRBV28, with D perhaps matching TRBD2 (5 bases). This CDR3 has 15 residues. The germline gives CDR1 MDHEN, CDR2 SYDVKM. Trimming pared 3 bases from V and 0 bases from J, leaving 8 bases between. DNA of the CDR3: TGTGCCAGCAGTTTGAGGGTTTCGAACACCGGGGAGCTGTTTTTT. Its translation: CASSLRVSNTGELFF.

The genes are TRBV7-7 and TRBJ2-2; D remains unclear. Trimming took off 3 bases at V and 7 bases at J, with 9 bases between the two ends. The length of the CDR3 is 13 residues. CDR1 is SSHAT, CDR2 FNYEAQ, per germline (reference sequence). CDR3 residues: CASSFSGSGELFF. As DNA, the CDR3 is TGTGCCAGCAGCTTTTCCGGTAGCGGGGAGCTGTTTTTT. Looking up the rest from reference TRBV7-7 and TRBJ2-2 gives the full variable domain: GAGVSQSPRYKVTKRGQDVTLRCDPISSHATLYWYQQALGQGPEFLTYFNYEAQPDKSGLPSDRFSAERPEGSISTLTIQRTEQRDSAMYRCASSFSGSGELFFGEGSRLTVL.

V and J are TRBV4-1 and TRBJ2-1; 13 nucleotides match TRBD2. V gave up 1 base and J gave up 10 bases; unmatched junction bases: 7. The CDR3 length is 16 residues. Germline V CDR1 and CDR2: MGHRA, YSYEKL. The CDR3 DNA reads TGCGCCAGCAGCCAAGGAACTAGCGGGAGGGCCATCGAGCAGTTCTTC. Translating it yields CASSQGTSGRAIEQFF.

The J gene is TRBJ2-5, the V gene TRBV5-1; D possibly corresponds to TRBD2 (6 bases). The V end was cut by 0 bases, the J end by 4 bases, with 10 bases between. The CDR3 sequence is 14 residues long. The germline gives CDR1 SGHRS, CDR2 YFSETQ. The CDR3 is CASSLVGGAETQYF. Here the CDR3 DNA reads TGCGCCAGCAGCTTGGTGGGGGGAGCAGAGACCCAGTACTTC.

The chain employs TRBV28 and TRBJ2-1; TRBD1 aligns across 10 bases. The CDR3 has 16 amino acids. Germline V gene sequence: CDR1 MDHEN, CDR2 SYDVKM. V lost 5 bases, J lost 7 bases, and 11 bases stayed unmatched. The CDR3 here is CASSPPGQGYGNEQFF. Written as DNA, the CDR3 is TGTGCCAGCAGTCCTCCGGGACAGGGGTATGGGAATGAGCAGTTCTTC.

CDR3 DNA: TGTGCCAGCAGCCAAGACTTCCTCCCAGGACTAGCGGACCCTTACACAGATACGCAGTATTTT. It yields the protein CASSQDFLPGLADPYTDTQYF. The rearrangement links TRBV4-2 to TRBJ2-3, with 10 bases identical to TRBD2. Germline V lookup: CDR1 LGHNA, CDR2 YNFKEQ. CDR3 size: 21 residues. V dropped 0 bases and J dropped 2; count of bases not matched to a gene: 17.

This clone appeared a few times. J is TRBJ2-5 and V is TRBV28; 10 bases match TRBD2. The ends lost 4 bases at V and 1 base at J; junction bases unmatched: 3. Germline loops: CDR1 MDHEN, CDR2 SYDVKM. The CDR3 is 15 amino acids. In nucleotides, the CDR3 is TGTGCCAGCAGTTACGGACTAGCGGTCCAAGAGACCCAGTACTTC. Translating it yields CASSYGLAVQETQYF.

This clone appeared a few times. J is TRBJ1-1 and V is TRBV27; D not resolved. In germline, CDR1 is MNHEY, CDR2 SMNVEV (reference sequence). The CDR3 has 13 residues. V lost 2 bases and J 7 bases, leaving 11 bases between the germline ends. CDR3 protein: CASSLQQYREAFF. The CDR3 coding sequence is TGTGCCAGCAGTTTACAACAGTACCGTGAAGCTTTCTTT.

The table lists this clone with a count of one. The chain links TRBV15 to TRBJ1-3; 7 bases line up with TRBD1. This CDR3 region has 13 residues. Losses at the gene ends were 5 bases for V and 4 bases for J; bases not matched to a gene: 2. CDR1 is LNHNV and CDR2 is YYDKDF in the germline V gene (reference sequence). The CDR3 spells CATSWGQGNTIYF. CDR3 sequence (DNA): TGTGCCACCAGCTGGGGACAGGGAAACACCATATATTTT.

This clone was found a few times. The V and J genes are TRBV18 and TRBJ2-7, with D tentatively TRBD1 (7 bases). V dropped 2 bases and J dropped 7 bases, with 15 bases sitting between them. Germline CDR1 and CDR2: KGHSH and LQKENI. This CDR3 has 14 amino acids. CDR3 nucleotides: TGTGCCAGCTCACCAACAGACAGGGCGGGGGAGCAGTACTTC. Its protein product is CASSPTDRAGEQYF.

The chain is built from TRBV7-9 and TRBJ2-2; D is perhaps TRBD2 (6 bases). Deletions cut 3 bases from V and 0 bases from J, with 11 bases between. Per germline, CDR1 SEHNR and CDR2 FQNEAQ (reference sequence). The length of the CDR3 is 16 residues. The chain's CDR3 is CASSFSVAANTGELFF. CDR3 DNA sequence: TGTGCCAGCAGCTTCTCGGTAGCGGCGAACACCGGGGAGCTGTTTTTT.

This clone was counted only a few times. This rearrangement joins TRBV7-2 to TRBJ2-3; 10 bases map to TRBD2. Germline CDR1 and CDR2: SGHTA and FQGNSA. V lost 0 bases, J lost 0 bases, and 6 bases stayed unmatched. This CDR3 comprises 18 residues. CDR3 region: CASSLASGLAASTDTQYF. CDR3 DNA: TGTGCCAGCAGCTTAGCTTCTGGACTAGCGGCTAGCACAGATACGCAGTATTTT.